The T cell receptor (beta chain) under discussion was sequenced for a study of CD8 T cells in ankylosing spondylitis. Whole-study findings and limits: It appeared that ankylosing spondylitis blood was characterized by a TCR beta motif of fewer than 10 highly homologous variants. The clones that were linked to disease were reported to be significantly enriched in matched synovial fluid samples from ankylosing spondylitis patients. Within peripheral blood, clones linked to disease were CD8+ and relatively rare. Prior work had noted some motif variants in reactive arthritis blood and synovial fluid.

TCRdb analysed the 5' RACE reads with MiXCR anew, one entry per CDR3 protein. The sample records 200,000 or so distinct CDR3 sequences, roughly 13% being singletons. This clonotype was counted many times. Its antigen remains unknown. The sequenced sample consisted of blood, either unsorted or a sorted T cell fraction (not recorded which). The receptor was isolated from a female donor with ankylosing spondylitis or in good health (not recorded which).

CDR3 in amino acids: CASSLVDRHSGNTIYF. The DNA of the CDR3 is TGTGCCAGCAGCTTGGTGGACAGGCACTCTGGAAACACCATATATTTT. The rearrangement joins TRBV5-6 to TRBJ1-3, with 7 bases matching TRBD1. The CDR3 is 16 amino acids. V shed 0 bases and J 0 bases; nucleotides not matched to a gene: 3. The germline V gene encodes CDR1 SGHDT and CDR2 YYEEEE.